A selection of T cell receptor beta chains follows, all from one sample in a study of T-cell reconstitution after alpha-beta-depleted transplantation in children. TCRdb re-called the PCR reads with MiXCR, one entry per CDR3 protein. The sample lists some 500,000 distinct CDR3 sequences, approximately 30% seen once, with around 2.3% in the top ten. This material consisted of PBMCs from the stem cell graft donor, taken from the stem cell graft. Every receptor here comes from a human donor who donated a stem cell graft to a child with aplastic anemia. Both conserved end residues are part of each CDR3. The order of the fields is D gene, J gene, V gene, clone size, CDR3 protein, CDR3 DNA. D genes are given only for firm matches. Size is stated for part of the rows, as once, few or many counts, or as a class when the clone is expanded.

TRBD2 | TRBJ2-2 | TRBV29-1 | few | CSVEDVSSGKNQAGELFF | TGCAGCGTTGAAGATGTGTCTAGCGGGAAAAACCAGGCAGGGGAGCTGTTTTTT
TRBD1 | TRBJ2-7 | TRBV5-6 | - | CASGNDGTVRIEQYF | TGTGCCAGCGGCAATGATGGGACAGTGAGGATCGAGCAGTACTTC
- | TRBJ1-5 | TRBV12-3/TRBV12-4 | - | CASTLERDHQPQHF | TGTGCCAGCACCCTAGAAAGGGACCATCAGCCCCAGCATTTT
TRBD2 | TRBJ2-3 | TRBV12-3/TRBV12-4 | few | CASRGTSGIKDTQYF | TGTGCCAGCAGGGGGACTAGCGGGATTAAAGATACGCAGTATTTT
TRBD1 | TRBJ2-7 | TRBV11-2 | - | CASSLTDRVIYEQYF | TGTGCCAGCAGCTTGACGGACAGGGTGATTTACGAGCAGTACTTC
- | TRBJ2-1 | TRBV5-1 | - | CASNLDMNEQFF | TGCGCCAGCAACCTGGACATGAATGAGCAGTTCTTC
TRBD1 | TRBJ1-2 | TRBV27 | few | CASSFVGQGPYGYTF | TGTGCCAGCAGTTTCGTCGGACAGGGACCCTATGGCTACACCTTC
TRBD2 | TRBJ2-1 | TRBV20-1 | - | CSARDNGAGTGGYYNEQFF | TGCAGTGCTAGAGATAATGGGGCGGGAACGGGAGGCTACTACAATGAGCAGTTCTTC
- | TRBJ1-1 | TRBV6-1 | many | CASSVGWGVGSTEAFF | TGTGCCAGCAGTGTGGGTTGGGGGGTCGGCAGCACTGAAGCTTTCTTT
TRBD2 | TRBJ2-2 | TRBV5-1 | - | CASSFTSGRTGELFF | TGCGCCAGCAGCTTCACTAGCGGGAGGACCGGGGAGCTGTTTTTT
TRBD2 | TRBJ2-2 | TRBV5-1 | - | CASTWTVAGVGGELFF | TGCGCCAGCACTTGGACCGTAGCGGGAGTTGGCGGGGAGCTGTTTTTT
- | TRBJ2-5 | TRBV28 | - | CASSLQRTQYF | TGTGCCAGCAGCCTCCAAAGGACCCAGTACTTC
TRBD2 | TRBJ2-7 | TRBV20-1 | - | CSARLAGVEQYF | TGCAGTGCTAGGCTAGCGGGAGTCGAGCAGTACTTC
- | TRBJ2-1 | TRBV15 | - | CATSRGGNADYNEQFF | TGTGCCACCAGCAGAGGCGGGAACGCGGACTACAATGAGCAGTTCTTC
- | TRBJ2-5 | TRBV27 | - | CASGEGVETQYF | TGTGCCAGCGGGGAGGGGGTTGAGACCCAGTACTTC
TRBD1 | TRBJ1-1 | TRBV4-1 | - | CASSQDSGQMNTEAFF | TGCGCCAGCAGCCAAGATTCGGGACAGATGAACACTGAAGCTTTCTTT
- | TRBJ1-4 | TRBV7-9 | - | CASSLVGVTNEKLFF | TGTGCCAGCAGCTTAGTCGGGGTGACTAATGAAAAACTGTTTTTT
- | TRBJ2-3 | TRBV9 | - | CASSVATYSDTQYF | TGTGCCAGCAGCGTAGCAACCTATTCAGATACGCAGTATTTT
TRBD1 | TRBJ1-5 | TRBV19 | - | CASSPDRDNQPQHF | TGTGCCAGTAGTCCGGACAGGGACAATCAGCCCCAGCATTTT
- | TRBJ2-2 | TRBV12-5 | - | CASGLGGTARGSGELFF | TGTGCTAGTGGTTTGGGCGGGACAGCCAGGGGGTCCGGGGAGCTGTTTTTT
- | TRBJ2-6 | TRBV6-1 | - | CASGGGGNEANVLTF | TGTGCCAGCGGAGGAGGGGGGAATGAGGCCAACGTCCTGACTTTC
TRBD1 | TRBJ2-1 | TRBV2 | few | CASSDRTGSVREQFF | TGTGCCAGCAGTGACAGGACAGGGAGTGTAAGGGAGCAGTTCTTC
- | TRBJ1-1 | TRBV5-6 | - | CASSPDPTEAFF | TGTGCCAGCAGCCCGGACCCAACTGAAGCTTTCTTT
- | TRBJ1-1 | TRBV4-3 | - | CASSQELRTVNTEAFF | TGCGCCAGCAGCCAAGAGCTGCGAACGGTGAACACTGAAGCTTTCTTT
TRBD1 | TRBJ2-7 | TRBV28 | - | CASRTAGTDYEQYF | TGTGCCAGCAGAACAGCAGGGACAGACTACGAGCAGTACTTC
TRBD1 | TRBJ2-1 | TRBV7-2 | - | CASSLDRFSYNEQFF | TGTGCCAGCAGCCTGGACAGGTTCTCCTACAATGAGCAGTTCTTC
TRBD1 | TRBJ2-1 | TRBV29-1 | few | CSVTGSREQFF | TGCAGCGTGACAGGGTCCCGTGAGCAGTTCTTC
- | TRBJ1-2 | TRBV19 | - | CASSIDGGRFGYTF | TGTGCCAGTAGTATCGACGGGGGGCGCTTTGGCTACACCTTC
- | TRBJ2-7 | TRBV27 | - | CASSTQESYEQYF | TGTGCCAGCAGCACACAGGAATCCTACGAGCAGTACTTC
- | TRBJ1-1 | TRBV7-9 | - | CASSEGSPEAFF | TGTGCCAGCAGCGAGGGTAGCCCTGAAGCTTTCTTT
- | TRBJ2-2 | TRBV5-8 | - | CASSLIQGVPGELFF | TGTGCCAGCAGCTTGATTCAAGGGGTCCCCGGGGAGCTGTTTTTT
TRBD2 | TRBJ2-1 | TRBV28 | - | CASSTREGGNEQFF | TGTGCCAGCAGTACTCGGGAGGGGGGCAATGAGCAGTTCTTC
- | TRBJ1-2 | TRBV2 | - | CASNAKPDRGGYTF | TGTGCCAGCAATGCTAAGCCCGACAGAGGAGGTTACACCTTC
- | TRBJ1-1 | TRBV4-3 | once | CASSQELSRGQGTEAFF | TGCGCCAGCAGCCAAGAGTTAAGTCGTGGGCAGGGGACTGAAGCTTTCTTT
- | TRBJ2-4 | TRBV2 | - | CASSTATGRGQPLFSKNIQYF | TGTGCCAGCAGTACGGCCACCGGACGGGGGCAGCCGCTCTTTAGCAAAAACATTCAGTACTTC
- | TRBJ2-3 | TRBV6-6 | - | CASSHLSADTQYF | TGTGCCAGCAGTCACCTTTCTGCGGATACGCAGTATTTT
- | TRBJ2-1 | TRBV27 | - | CASSLTWVNEQFF | TGTGCCAGCAGTTTGACCTGGGTGAATGAGCAGTTCTTC
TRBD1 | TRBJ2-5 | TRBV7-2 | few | CASSLNRGLQETQYF | TGTGCCAGCAGTTTGAACAGGGGCCTCCAAGAGACCCAGTACTTC
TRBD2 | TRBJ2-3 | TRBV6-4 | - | CASIGLAGGDTGDTQYF | TGTGCCAGCATCGGACTAGCGGGAGGTGATACGGGAGATACGCAGTATTTT
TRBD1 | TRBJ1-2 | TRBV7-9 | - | CASSLTETGDGYTF | TGTGCCAGCAGCTTAACCGAGACAGGGGATGGCTACACCTTC
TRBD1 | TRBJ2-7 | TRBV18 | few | CASSATGQSYEQYF | TGTGCCAGCTCAGCAACGGGACAGTCCTACGAGCAGTACTTC
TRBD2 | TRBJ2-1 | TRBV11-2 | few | CASSLHAGGFSEQFF | TGTGCCAGCAGCCTACACGCGGGGGGCTTTAGTGAGCAGTTCTTC
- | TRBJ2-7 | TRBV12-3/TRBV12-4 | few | CASSLTPRAGPYEQYF | TGTGCCAGCAGTTTAACCCCTAGGGCAGGCCCCTACGAGCAGTACTTC
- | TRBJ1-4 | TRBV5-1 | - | CASSHRDHFSEKLFF | TGCGCCAGCAGCCACCGGGACCATTTCAGTGAAAAACTGTTTTTT
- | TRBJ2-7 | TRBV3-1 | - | CASSQIGSGLPSYEQYF | TGTGCCAGCAGCCAAATTGGATCTGGGCTGCCCTCCTACGAGCAGTACTTC
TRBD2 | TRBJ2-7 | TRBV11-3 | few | CASSGLAGPSEQYF | TGTGCCAGCAGCGGACTAGCGGGCCCATCCGAGCAGTACTTC
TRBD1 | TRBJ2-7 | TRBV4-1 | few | CASSQGQGVVRAYEQYF | TGCGCCAGCAGCCAAGGGCAGGGGGTTGTTCGGGCCTACGAGCAGTACTTC
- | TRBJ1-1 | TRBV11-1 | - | CASSLGPQGRNTEAFF | TGTGCCAGCAGCTTAGGGCCCCAGGGCAGGAACACTGAAGCTTTCTTT
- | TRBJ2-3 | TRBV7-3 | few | CASSFFGQGPLAGTQYF | TGTGCCAGCAGCTTCTTCGGACAGGGGCCGCTAGCGGGTACGCAGTATTTT
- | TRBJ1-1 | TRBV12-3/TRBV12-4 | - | CASSLIGTEAFF | TGTGCCAGCAGCCTAATCGGAACTGAAGCTTTCTTT
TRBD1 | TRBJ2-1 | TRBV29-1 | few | CSVVLNGQGRNEQFF | TGCAGCGTTGTTCTCAATGGACAGGGAAGAAATGAGCAGTTCTTC
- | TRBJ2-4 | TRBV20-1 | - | CSASWGILAKNIQYF | TGCAGTGCTAGTTGGGGAATTCTAGCCAAAAACATTCAGTACTTC
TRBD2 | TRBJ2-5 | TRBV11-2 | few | CASSRYEGLAGGLRETQYF | TGTGCCAGCAGCCGCTATGAGGGACTAGCGGGAGGGCTAAGAGAGACCCAGTACTTC
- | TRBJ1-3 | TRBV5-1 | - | CASSLDGIGNTIYF | TGCGCCAGCAGCTTGGACGGCATCGGAAACACCATATATTTT